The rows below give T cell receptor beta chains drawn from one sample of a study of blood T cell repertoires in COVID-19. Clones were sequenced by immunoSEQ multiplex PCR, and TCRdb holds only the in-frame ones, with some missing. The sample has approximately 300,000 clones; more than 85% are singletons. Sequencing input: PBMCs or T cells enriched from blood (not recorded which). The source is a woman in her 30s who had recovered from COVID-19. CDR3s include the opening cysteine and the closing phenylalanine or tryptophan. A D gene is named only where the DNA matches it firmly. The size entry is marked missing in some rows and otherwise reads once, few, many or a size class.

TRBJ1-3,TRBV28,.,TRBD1,CATTTGALPAGNTIYF,TGTGCCACTACGACAGGGGCCTTACCCGCTGGAAACACCATATATTTT
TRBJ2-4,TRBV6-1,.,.,CASSEALGGLGNIQYF,TGTGCCAGCAGTGAAGCGCTTGGGGGCTTAGGAAACATTCAGTACTTC
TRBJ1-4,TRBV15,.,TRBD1,CATSRGDRGANEKLFF,TGTGCCACCAGCAGAGGTGACAGGGGAGCTAATGAAAAACTGTTTTTT
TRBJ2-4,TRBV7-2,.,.,CASSLREKKNIQYF,TGTGCCAGCAGCTTAAGGGAGAAAAAAAACATTCAGTACTTC
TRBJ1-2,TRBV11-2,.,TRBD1,CASSSGQGGYGYTF,TGTGCCAGCAGCAGTGGACAGGGCGGGTATGGCTACACCTTC
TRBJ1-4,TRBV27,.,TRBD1,CASSLPDRGVRNEKLFF,TGTGCCAGCAGTTTACCGGACAGGGGGGTAAGGAATGAAAAATTGTTTTTT
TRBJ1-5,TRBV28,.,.,CASSFISNQPQHF,TGTGCCAGCAGTTTTATTAGCAATCAGCCCCAGCATTTT
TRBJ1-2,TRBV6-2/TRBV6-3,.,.,CASSYSAYGYTF,TGTGCCAGCAGTTACTCGGCCTATGGCTACACCTTC
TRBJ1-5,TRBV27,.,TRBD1,CASVLLQGDLRNQPQHF,TGTGCCAGCGTACTCCTCCAGGGGGATCTTCGCAATCAGCCCCAGCATTTT
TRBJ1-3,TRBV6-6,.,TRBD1,CASRTTGGAGNTIYF,TGTGCCAGCAGAACAACAGGGGGCGCCGGAAACACCATATATTTT
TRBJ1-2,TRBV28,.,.,CASSAGSTYGYTF,TGTGCCAGCAGTGCGGGGTCCACCTATGGCTACACCTTC
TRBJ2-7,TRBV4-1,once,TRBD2,CASSQDPGAGGSSYEQYF,TGCGCCAGCAGCCAAGATCCTGGCGCGGGAGGGAGCTCCTACGAGCAGTACTTC
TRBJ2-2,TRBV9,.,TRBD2,CASSVGLAGDSNTGELFF,TGTGCCAGCAGCGTGGGACTAGCGGGAGATTCCAACACCGGGGAGCTGTTTTTT
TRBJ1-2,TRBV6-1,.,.,CASSDIGKGEINYGYTF,TGTGCCAGCAGTGATATCGGGAAGGGGGAGATTAACTATGGCTACACCTTC
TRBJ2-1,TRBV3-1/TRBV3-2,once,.,CASSQAWTITYNEQFF,TGTGCCAGCAGCCAAGCCTGGACTATTACTTACAATGAGCAGTTCTTC
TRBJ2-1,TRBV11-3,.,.,CASSFGGGGQALSEQFF,TGTGCCAGCAGCTTTGGGGGCGGGGGACAGGCGTTGAGTGAGCAGTTCTTC
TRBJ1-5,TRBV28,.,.,CASSSPPRLTNQPQHF,TGTGCCAGCAGTTCACCCCCCCGGTTAACGAATCAGCCCCAGCATTTT
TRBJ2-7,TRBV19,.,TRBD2,CASSFGSGNEQYF,TGTGCCAGTAGTTTCGGTAGCGGGAACGAGCAGTACTTC
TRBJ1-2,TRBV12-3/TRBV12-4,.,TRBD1,CASTGGHYGYTF,TGTGCCAGCACAGGGGGCCACTATGGCTACACCTTC
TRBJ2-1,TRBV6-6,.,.,CASSENYSNEQFF,TGTGCCAGCAGTGAGAATTACTCCAATGAGCAGTTCTTC
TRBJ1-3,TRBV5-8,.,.,CASSINSGNTIYF,TGTGCCAGCAGCATCAACTCTGGAAACACCATATATTTT
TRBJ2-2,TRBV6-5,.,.,CASSYSVLGGELFF,TGTGCCAGCAGTTACTCAGTCCTCGGGGGGGAGCTGTTTTTT
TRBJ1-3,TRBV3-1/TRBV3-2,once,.,CASSQAENTIYF,TGTGCCAGCAGCCAAGCGGAGAACACCATATATTTT
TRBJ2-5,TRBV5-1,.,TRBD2,CASSLGLAGEAETQYF,TGCGCCAGCAGCTTGGGACTAGCGGGGGAGGCGGAGACCCAGTACTTC